These T cell receptor beta chains were read from a single sample in a study of shared clonotypes between healthy human individuals. Clones were sequenced by immunoSEQ multiplex PCR, and TCRdb holds only the in-frame ones, with some missing. Of approximately 1.5 million clones listed, approximately 98.5% were seen once; the top ten hold around 0.38%. Sequencing was done on a sample of naive CD4+ T cells sorted from blood. These receptors were taken from a man aged 25-45 years in good health. Each CDR3 is given with its conserved first and last residue. The order of the fields is V gene, CDR3 protein.

>TRBV7-2
CASSLVSGNYGYTF
>TRBV6-5
CASRPIVSGETQYF
>TRBV18
CASKEGNIQYF
>TRBV7-2
CASSSDRSSYEQYF
>TRBV11-2
CASSGSGSAYEQYF
>TRBV5-6
CASSLVGSWDSGANVLTF
>TRBV9
CASSVRGGTRGVQETQYF
>TRBV29-1
CSVIGQPTPSGANVLTF
>TRBV10-3
CAISDRQGEQFF
>TRBV9
CASSVGPVGAKNIQYF
>TRBV9
CASSEQGGPPTNEKLFF
>TRBV6-1
CASSEAQGLPGNTIYF
>TRBV7-6
CASSLRRDRSYEQYF
>TRBV10-3
CAISVRAGSSGPVEETQYF
>TRBV28
CASSLFTGTSGLYEQYF
>TRBV12-5
CASGSPANTEAFF
>TRBV6-1
CASRGGGPQHF
>TRBV9
CASSVGTDAPYEQYF
>TRBV28
CASSLGTLYGYTF
>TRBV6-6
CASSYRTGRGNQPQHF
>TRBV27
CASREQGARPQHF
>TRBV5-1
CASSLGGGSSYNEQFF
>TRBV5-4
CASSWGTVGQETQYF
>TRBV9
CASSVYNGETSETQYF
>TRBV25-1
CASSPRDTYQETQYF
>TRBV28
CASSLWAGTATYEQYF
>TRBV7-9
CASSLTGQAMDTIYF
>TRBV28
CASSFPGGNEQYF
>TRBV2
CASSPSVYNEQFF
>TRBV18
CASSPPGGGGEKLFF
>TRBV5-1
CASSTGPGGSDEQYF
>TRBV2
CASSEELVNEQFF